The 20 T cell receptor beta chains below all came from one sample that was sequenced in a study of blood T cell repertoires in COVID-19. Profiled with immunoSEQ multiplex PCR; TCRdb holds only in-frame clones, not every one. The data contain some 100,000 clones, 80% to 90% of them singletons. The sequenced material came from peripheral blood. The receptors derive from a woman aged 70-85 years with acute or convalescent COVID-19.

The chain joins TRBV4-1 to TRBJ1-2; 7 bases align to TRBD1. CDR3 length: 17 residues. Germline V gene data show CDR1 as MGHRA and CDR2 as YSYEKL. After removal of 2 bases from V and 1 base from J, the junction contained 10 bases not matched to a gene. DNA of the CDR3: TGCGCCAGCAGCCAACAAATAGGGACAGTTTTTAACTATGGCTACACCTTC. This encodes CASSQQIGTVFNYGYTF.

The gene calls are TRBV6-6 and TRBJ2-1, with TRBD1 identical over 7 bases. The CDR3 consists of 14 residues. Per germline, CDR1 MNHNY and CDR2 SVGAGI (reference sequence). V trimming: 5 bases; J trimming: 2 bases; junction bases outside the gene matches: 3. The CDR3 reads CASSRQGAYNEQFF. The CDR3 DNA is TGTGCCAGCAGTAGACAGGGCGCCTACAATGAGCAGTTCTTC.

This clone occurred once. Written as DNA, the CDR3 is TGTGCCAGCAGCCCCTGGGGGCCAACCGGGGAGCTGTTTTTT. Translating it yields CASSPWGPTGELFF. This chain links TRBV7-3 with TRBJ2-2, with D possibly matching TRBD1 (6 bases). Germline values: CDR1 SGHTA, CDR2 FQGTGA. V was shortened by 5 bases and J by 5 bases, with 12 bases between the two germline ends. This CDR3 is built from 14 residues.

V is TRBV27 and J is TRBJ2-7, with TRBD2 as a possible D gene (6 bases). V lost 6 bases and J lost 0, with 9 bases in between. The CDR3 loop spans 13 amino acids. Germline values: CDR1 MNHEY, CDR2 SMNVEV (reference sequence). DNA of the CDR3: TGTGCCAGCAGGGTGGGGGGCTCCTACGAGCAGTACTTC. It specifies CASRVGGSYEQYF.

This rearrangement joins TRBV2 to TRBJ1-2; D gene uncertain. Germline V CDR1 and CDR2: SNHLY, FYNNEI. Trimming stripped 8 bases from V and 8 bases from J, with 18 bases between. CDR3 length: 13 residues. CDR3 nucleotide sequence: TGTGCCAGCGCAAGGCGTGAGACTCAAGGCTACACCTTC. Amino acids: CASARRETQGYTF. Full variable domain (outside the CDR3, taken from reference TRBV2 and TRBJ1-2): EPEVTQTPSHQVTQMGQEVILRCVPISNHLYFYWYRQILGQKVEFLVSFYNNEISEKSEIFDDQFSVERPDGSNFTLKIRSTKLEDSAMYFCASARRETQGYTFGSGTRLTVV.

The V call is TRBV7-8, the J call TRBJ2-5, with TRBD2 matching 7 bases. CDR1 SGHVS and CDR2 FQNEAQ come from the germline V gene. This CDR3 contains 14 residues. V lost 0 bases, J lost 4 bases, and 2 bases stayed unmatched. CDR3 protein: CASSLAGGGETQYF. CDR3 DNA: TGTGCCAGCAGCTTAGCTGGCGGGGGAGAGACCCAGTACTTC. Variable domain in full (rest from reference TRBV7-8 and TRBJ2-5): GAGVSQSPRYKVAKRGQDVALRCDPISGHVSLFWYQQALGQGPEFLTYFQNEAQLDKSGLPSDRFFAERPEGSVSTLKIQRTQQEDSAVYLCASSLAGGGETQYFGPGTRLLVL.

The chain combines TRBV24-1 with TRBJ2-3; 9 nucleotides line up with TRBD2. The length of the CDR3 is 17 residues. Germline loops: CDR1 KGHDR, CDR2 SFDVKD. With V trimmed by 7 bases and J by 6 bases, 16 bases remained unmatched. The DNA for the CDR3 is TGTGCCACCAGCGCTGGCATTTTAGCGGGAGTTTTGGATACGCAGTATTTT. Translating it yields CATSAGILAGVLDTQYF.

J is TRBJ2-6 and V is TRBV5-1, with 7 bases lining up with TRBD1. CDR1 is SGHRS, CDR2 YFSETQ, per germline. This CDR3 spans 18 amino acids. V was pared by 4 bases and J by 0 bases, with 10 bases of the junction left unmatched. The CDR3 protein is CASSPGQALSSGANVLTF. Written as DNA, the CDR3 is TGCGCCAGCAGCCCAGGACAGGCCCTGAGCTCTGGGGCCAACGTCCTGACTTTC.

This chain joins TRBV4-2 and TRBJ2-7; 12 bases agree with TRBD2. CDR1 is LGHNA, CDR2 YNFKEQ, per germline. The junction had 6 bases not matched to a gene; V was cut back by 2 bases and J by 4 bases. The CDR3 runs to 16 residues. CDR3 nucleotide sequence: TGTGCCAGCAGCCAAAGGGGGCTAGCGGGAGGGTACGAGCAGTACTTC. Translated: CASSQRGLAGGYEQYF.

J is TRBJ1-2 and V is TRBV19; TRBD1 aligns across 7 bases. Looked up from germline, CDR1 is LNHDA and CDR2 is SQIVND (reference sequence). This CDR3 is built from 13 residues. J lost 0 bases, V lost 6 bases, and 1 base had no gene match. The CDR3: CASRGQSNYGYTF. The CDR3 DNA follows: TGTGCCAGTAGGGGACAGTCTAACTATGGCTACACCTTC.

The CDR3: CASSYSGGRISDTQYF. Written as DNA, the CDR3 is TGTGCCAGCAGTTACTCTGGCGGGAGAATCTCAGATACGCAGTATTTT. The chain is built from TRBV6-5 and TRBJ2-3, with TRBD2 identical over 7 bases. There are 16 residues in the CDR3. V was pared by 0 bases and J by 4 bases, with 7 bases of the junction left unmatched. Germline V lookup: CDR1 MNHEY, CDR2 SVGAGI.

This rearrangement joins TRBV3-1 (or the pseudogene TRBV3-2) to TRBJ1-5; D is unclear. The CDR3 is 14 residues long. The V gene's germline CDR1 is LGHDT and CDR2 YNNKEL (reference sequence). V gave up 1 base and J gave up 7 bases, with 11 bases separating them. The CDR3 nucleotides read TGTGCCAGCAGCCAAGGGTTCCGGGAACAGCCCCAGCATTTT. This translates into CASSQGFREQPQHF.

The genes are TRBV7-2 and TRBJ2-5; TRBD2 might be the D (6 bases). CDR3 size: 14 residues. Per germline, CDR1 SGHTA and CDR2 FQGNSA. The V end lost 1 base, the J end lost 5 bases, and 11 bases lay between the germline ends. CDR3: CASSLDVTSETQYF. CDR3 nucleotide sequence: TGTGCCAGCAGCTTAGATGTGACTAGTGAGACCCAGTACTTC.

The sample holds one count of this clone. The chain couples TRBV5-4 to TRBJ1-3, with 8 bases matching TRBD1. The CDR3 extends over 15 amino acids. Looked up from germline, CDR1 is SGHNT and CDR2 is YYREEE (reference sequence). Unmatched junction bases numbered 3, after V lost 4 bases and J lost 0 bases. CDR3 DNA sequence: TGTGCCAGCAGCACGGGACAGGTCTCTGGAAACACCATATATTTT. It translates to CASSTGQVSGNTIYF.

This sequence joins TRBV28 and TRBJ2-5; D perhaps matches TRBD2 (7 bases). The V gene's germline CDR1 is MDHEN and CDR2 SYDVKM. V was clipped by 6 bases and J by 1 base, with 18 bases between them. The CDR3 extends over 16 amino acids. The CDR3 spells CASRDNSGGPQETQYF. DNA of the CDR3: TGTGCCAGCAGAGACAATTCGGGGGGCCCCCAAGAGACCCAGTACTTC.

The V gene is TRBV3-1 (or the pseudogene TRBV3-2), the J gene TRBJ2-7; 11 bases are shared with TRBD2. Germline CDR1 reads LGHDT; CDR2 reads YNNKEL (reference sequence). The CDR3 sequence is 19 residues long. The trim removed 2 bases at V and 2 bases at J, leaving 14 bases unmatched. The CDR3 nucleotides read TGTGCCAGCAGCCAAAGGTCGGAAAGACTAGCGGGGATCCCCTACGAGCAGTACTTC. Its protein product is CASSQRSERLAGIPYEQYF.

The chain recombines TRBV6-4 with TRBJ2-2, with TRBD2 as a possible D gene (6 bases). CDR3 length: 16 residues. CDR1 is MRHNA and CDR2 is SNTAGT in the germline V gene. Between the trimmed V and J ends, which lost 3 bases and 5 bases, there was a span of 16 bases. The CDR3 DNA reads as TGTGCCAGCAGTGAGAGTGGCGGGGTGCGGACCGGGGAGCTGTTTTTT. It is translated as CASSESGGVRTGELFF.

The J gene is TRBJ2-5, the V gene TRBV5-1; maybe TRBD2 (6 bases). Germline V gives CDR1 SGHRS, CDR2 YFSETQ. The CDR3 extends over 14 amino acids. Trimming left V 4 bases short and J 5 bases short, with 15 bases between. For the CDR3, the DNA is TGCGCCAGCAGCCCTACAAGAGGAGGGGAGACCCAGTACTTC. Encoded protein: CASSPTRGGETQYF. Filled out from reference TRBV5-1 and TRBJ2-5, the complete variable domain reads KAGVTQTPRYLIKTRGQQVTLSCSPISGHRSVSWYQQTPGQGLQFLFEYFSETQRNKGNFPGRFSGRQFSNSRSEMNVSTLELGDSALYLCASSPTRGGETQYFGPGTRLLVL.

This chain links TRBV13 with TRBJ2-1, with TRBD2 matching 9 bases. J was trimmed by 8 bases and V by 2 bases; bases with no gene match: 7. CDR1 is PRHDT and CDR2 is FYEKMQ in the germline V gene (reference sequence). This CDR3 is 15 amino acids long. The chain's CDR3 is CASSLRLAGHDEQFF. The CDR3 bases are TGTGCCAGCAGCTTACGGCTAGCGGGACATGATGAGCAGTTCTTC.

The count of this clone is one. The chain couples TRBV13 to TRBJ2-7, with TRBD1 as a possible D gene (5 bases). The germline V gene has CDR1 PRHDT and CDR2 FYEKMQ (reference sequence). CDR3 length equals 14 residues. With 0 bases removed from V and 3 bases from J, the gap between germline ends came to 9 bases. CDR3: CASSLGSRDYEQYF. The CDR3 nucleotides read TGTGCCAGCAGCTTAGGCTCCAGGGACTACGAGCAGTACTTC.